The 10 T cell receptor beta chains in this list originate from one sample, sequenced in a study of T cell repertoires in cytomegalovirus infection. Each CDR3 protein gets one entry after TCRdb re-called the reads with MiXCR. Among about 740,000 distinct CDR3 sequences listed, about a third were seen once. Sequencing was done on a sample of PBMCs. These receptors were taken from a human donor in good health (CMV status not recorded). Some clones in this sample may be carry-over from other donors' samples.

This clonotype occurred many times. The chain has TRBV7-2 and TRBJ1-5; 8 nucleotides line up with TRBD1. After removal of 5 bases from V and 9 bases from J, the junction contained 12 bases not matched to a gene. CDR3 length: 15 residues. CDR1 SGHTA and CDR2 FQGNSA come from the germline V gene. DNA for the CDR3: TGTGCCAGCAGCCGAAACCCCCGGACAGGGACGCCCCAGCATTTT. As protein: CASSRNPRTGTPQHF.

The chain carries TRBV28 and TRBJ2-4; 9 bases map to TRBD1. The CDR3 spans 14 residues. Germline-derived CDR1 and CDR2 are MDHEN and SYDVKM. J was trimmed by 5 bases and V by 3 bases; bases with no gene match: 2. CDR3 loop: CASSLWDRENIQYF. CDR3 nucleotides: TGTGCCAGCAGTTTGTGGGACAGGGAAAACATTCAGTACTTC.

A note on this clonotype: A much more abundant neighbour one base away suggests this may be a read error. The chain couples TRBV7-8 to TRBJ2-7; D possibly corresponds to TRBD2 (6 bases). Per the germline V gene, CDR1 is SGHVS and CDR2 is FQNEAQ. This CDR3 is built from 14 residues. The CDR3 nucleotides are TGTGCCAGCACCCATAGGGACTTTTCCTACCAGCAGTACTTC. It encodes CASTHRDFSYQQYF.

The chain uses TRBV4-1 and TRBJ2-2; D remains unclear. This CDR3 comprises 16 residues. Germline V CDR1 and CDR2: MGHRA, YSYEKL. V lost 0 bases to trimming and J lost 1 base, with 9 bases between them. As DNA, the CDR3 is TGCGCCAGCAGCCAAGACCCCACGGTGAACACCGGGGAGCTGTTTTTT. It codes for CASSQDPTVNTGELFF.

The chain recombines TRBV5-5 with TRBJ1-5, with D possibly being TRBD1 (5 bases). The length of the CDR3 is 16 residues. Germline values: CDR1 SGHKS, CDR2 YYEKEE (reference sequence). Trimming took 4 bases from V and 2 from J, leaving 16 bases between them. The CDR3 coding sequence is TGTGCCAGCAGCCTCGGGACTGGCGAGGGCAATCAGCCCCAGCATTTT. This gives the protein CASSLGTGEGNQPQHF. The variable domain in full, with the rest retrieved from reference TRBV5-5 and TRBJ1-5, is DAGVTQSPTHLIKTRGQQVTLRCSPISGHKSVSWYQQVLGQGPQFIFQYYEKEERGRGNFPDRFSARQFPNYSSELNVNALLLGDSALYLCASSLGTGEGNQPQHFGDGTRLSIL.

This clonotype turned up a few times. CDR3: CATSSSGGQSSYNEQFF. In DNA form, the CDR3 reads TGTGCCACCAGTTCGTCCGGGGGACAGAGCTCCTACAATGAGCAGTTCTTC. The rearrangement joins TRBV24-1 to TRBJ2-1; D is perhaps TRBD1 (7 bases). Trimming shortened V by 6 bases and J by 0 bases, and 17 bases separated the two germline ends. The CDR3 contains 17 residues. Germline CDR1 and CDR2: KGHDR and SFDVKD.

This clonotype was recorded only once. This chain joins TRBV7-6 and TRBJ1-5; D unclear. Germline V gene sequence: CDR1 SGHVS, CDR2 FNYEAQ. CDR3 length: 13 amino acids. The germline V and J ends were trimmed by 3 bases and 8 bases, with 11 bases remaining between them. This chain's CDR3 is CASSFGSEKPQHF. The CDR3 DNA reads TGTGCCAGCAGCTTTGGATCCGAGAAGCCCCAGCATTTT.

As DNA, the CDR3 is TGTGCCAGTAGAGCGGGCTTCTCCTACAATGAGCAGTTCTTC. Protein sequence: CASRAGFSYNEQFF. The chain combines TRBV19 with TRBJ2-1; tentatively, D is TRBD2 (6 bases). Germline CDR1 is LNHDA and CDR2 is SQIVND (reference sequence). Trimming left V 6 bases short and J 0 bases short, with 9 bases between. The CDR3 contains 14 residues.

This clonotype turned up a few times. The CDR3 sequence is CASSPRRGTNSGNTIYF. CDR3 in DNA: TGTGCCAGCAGCCCTAGGAGAGGAACAAACTCTGGAAACACCATATATTTT. The chain combines TRBV7-8 with TRBJ1-3; D gene unclear. Germline assignment: CDR1 SGHVS and CDR2 FQNEAQ. V was pared by 5 bases and J by 0 bases, with 17 bases between. This CDR3 spans 17 amino acids.

Comments on this clonotype: It may be a read error: a sequence one base away is much more abundant. V and J are TRBV7-9 and TRBJ2-5, with TRBD2 identical over 9 bases. Germline-derived CDR1 and CDR2 are SEHNR and FQNEAQ (reference sequence). Germline trimming cut 4 bases from V and 8 bases from J; bases unmatched to any gene: 8. The CDR3 runs 14 residues. The CDR3 is CASSSQAGGDTQYF. CDR3 in DNA: TGTGCCAGCAGCTCCCAAGCGGGAGGCGATACCCAGTACTTC.